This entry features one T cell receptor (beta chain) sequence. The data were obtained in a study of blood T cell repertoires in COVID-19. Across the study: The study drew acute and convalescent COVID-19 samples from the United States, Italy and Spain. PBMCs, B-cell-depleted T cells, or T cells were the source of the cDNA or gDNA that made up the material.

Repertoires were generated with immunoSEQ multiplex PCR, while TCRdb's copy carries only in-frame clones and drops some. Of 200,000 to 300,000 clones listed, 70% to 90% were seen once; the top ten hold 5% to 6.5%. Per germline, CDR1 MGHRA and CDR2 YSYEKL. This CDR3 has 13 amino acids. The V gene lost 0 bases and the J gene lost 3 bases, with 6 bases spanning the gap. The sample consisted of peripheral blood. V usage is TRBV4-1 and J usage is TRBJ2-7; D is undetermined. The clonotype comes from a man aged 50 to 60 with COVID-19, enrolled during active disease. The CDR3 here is CASSQERIYEQYF. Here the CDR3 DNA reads TGCGCCAGCAGCCAAGAGCGGATCTACGAGCAGTACTTC.